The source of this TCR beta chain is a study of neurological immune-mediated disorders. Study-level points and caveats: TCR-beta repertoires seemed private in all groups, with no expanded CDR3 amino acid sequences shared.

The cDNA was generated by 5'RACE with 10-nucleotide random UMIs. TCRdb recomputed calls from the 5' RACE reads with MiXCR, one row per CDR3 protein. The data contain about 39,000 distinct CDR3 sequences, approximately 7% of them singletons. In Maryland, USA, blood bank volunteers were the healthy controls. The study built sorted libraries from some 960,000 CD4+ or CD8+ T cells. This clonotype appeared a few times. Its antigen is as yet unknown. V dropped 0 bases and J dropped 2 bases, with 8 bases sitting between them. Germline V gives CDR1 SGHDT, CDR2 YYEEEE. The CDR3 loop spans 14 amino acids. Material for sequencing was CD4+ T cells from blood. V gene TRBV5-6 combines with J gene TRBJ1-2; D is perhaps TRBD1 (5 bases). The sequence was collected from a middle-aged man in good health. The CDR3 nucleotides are TGTGCCAGCAGCTTGGTGGACACCAACTATGGCTACACCTTC. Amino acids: CASSLVDTNYGYTF.